This T cell receptor beta chain comes out of a study of somatic mutations in cytotoxic T cells in rheumatoid arthritis (dated by TCRdb to the late 2010s). General notes on the study: A FACSAria II or Sony SH800 was used to flow-sort some V beta antibody-stained T-cell populations at nearly 100% purity, and TCRB sequencing was also done on sorted V beta1+ cells. Whether expanded CD8+ T-cell clones in untreated, newly diagnosed rheumatoid arthritis carry somatic mutations was the study question, and clonality was characterized with TCRB deep sequencing. For roughly 61 rheumatoid arthritis patients and 20 healthy controls, TCRB deep sequencing was carried out. Patients and controls did not essentially differ in median age, which was nearly identical between the groups. Broad study findings and their caveats: Healthy controls showed no age-related increase in CD8+ clonality, whereas patients did (Spearman r ~ 0.49). The slight underrepresentation of TRBV07 in patients was not corrected for multiple comparisons. CD8+ T-cell clonality in rheumatoid arthritis patients was not significantly different from that in age-matched healthy controls. The largest CD8+ clone made up more than 20% of CD8+ cells in about an eighth of the roughly 60 patients, and blood and synovial fluid shared several identical CD8+ TCRB sequences. The antigen targets of the expanded CD8+ clones were unknown, and absence from virus-specific databases did not rule out viral specificity.

This clone was seen only a few times. Its cognate antigen has yet to be identified. No per-base quality is available; no much larger clone lies one base away. The approximately 20 healthy controls were blood donors whose buffy coats were used; they had a median age of around 59 years (range roughly 21-75), and 45% to 55% were female. Flow cytometry confirmed the purity of CD4+ and CD8+ cells that had been isolated by positive magnetic bead selection on an AutoMACS. Ficoll-Paque PLUS density gradient separation was used to isolate peripheral blood mononuclear cells. Nucleospin Tissue or Tissue XS kits were used to extract DNA from CD4-enriched, CD8-enriched or PBMC samples, and a Qubit 2.0 fluorometer was used for quantification. The germline V gene (reference sequence) supplies CDR1 DFQATT and CDR2 SNEGSKA. The V end loses 5 bases and the J end loses 1 base, and a stretch of 5 bases separates them. Spanning cysteine to phenylalanine, the CDR3 consists of 11 amino acids. CDR3 DNA is the only sequence kept; it has 33 bases, read in frame from the first base.

The immunoSEQ assay was applied to genomic DNA for TCRB CDR3 sequencing. The paper's data handling went like this. Only productive TCRB rearrangements were included in the analyses. Defining a clone by its unique TCRB CDR3 sequence, the study calculated clonality as a productive clonality index derived from Shannon entropy. The template counts of each clone relative to the total templates per sample were used to calculate repertoire overlap between two samples. V-gene usage measured by flow cytometry correlated with TCRB sequencing V-gene usage, with a Spearman r of roughly 0.67. TCRdb holds this immuneACCESS table with in-frame rearrangements only. Some clones are missing; in checked studies, unresolved V genes explain under half, and the rest has no known cause. The D gene and trimming were derived from the DNA, and the V and J assignments and clone size from that table. The sample table contains about 11,000 clones; only one count was recorded for under 75% of them. The ten top clones hold more than 9% of the sample.

The TCR sequence derives from a woman aged 40 to 50 in good health. What was sequenced was CD8+ T cells sorted from blood. The V and J genes are TRBV20-1 and TRBJ1-1, with the D segment identity uncertain. The nucleotide sequence is given as TGCAGTGCTCCAAGGAACACTGAAGCTTTCTTT. Protein translation: CSAPRNTEAFF.